This TCR beta chain stems from a study of response to subunit inactivated influenza vaccine. Notes on the study in general: Every seasonal influenza vaccination brings in few new T cells, the authors suggested.

About this clonotype itself: The target antigen is unknown.

TCRdb recomputed calls from the RT-PCR reads with MiXCR, one row per CDR3 protein. The sample has around 300,000 distinct CDR3 sequences, about 20% seen once. CDR1 and CDR2 from the germline V gene are DFQATT and SNEGSKA (reference sequence). Trimming took 5 bases from V and 10 from J; bases not matched to a gene: 12. The CDR3 covers 15 residues. This chain uses TRBV20-1 with TRBJ2-1, with 12 positions matching TRBD1. The receptor comes from a man aged 50-75 years who received an inactivated influenza vaccine. The source material was PBMCs from blood, sampled less than 22 months after vaccination. In DNA form, the CDR3 reads TGCAGTGCTTCAAAACCGGGACAGGGGGCGAGGGAGCAGTTCTTC. Translating it yields CSASKPGQGAREQFF.